These T cell receptor beta chains were read from a single sample in a study of blood T cell repertoires in COVID-19. Here immunoSEQ multiplex PCR was the method, and the copy in TCRdb shows in-frame clones only, minus some. The repertoire holds 290,000 or so clones, about 89% seen once, with 2.6% in the top ten. Sequenced sample: PBMCs or T cells enriched from blood (not recorded which). The receptors stem from a woman aged 18-35 years who had recovered from COVID-19. Both conserved end residues are part of each CDR3. The D gene is left open where the match is weak. Not all rows give a size; the values are once, few, many and, for expanded clones, a class.

clone_size,j_call,cdr3_length,v_call,d_call,cdr3_aa
NA,TRBJ2-7,11,TRBV11-2,NA,CASSSRDSQYF
NA,TRBJ1-4,14,TRBV19,TRBD1,CASTGTGSIEKLFF
NA,TRBJ2-3,19,TRBV3-1/TRBV3-2,NA,CASSQLSVKRGGTTDTQYF
once,TRBJ2-7,11,TRBV15,NA,CATSTGYEQYF
once,TRBJ1-2,16,TRBV2,TRBD1,CASSGGQGRPNYGYTF
NA,TRBJ1-2,13,TRBV10-3,NA,CAISDRGALGYTF
NA,TRBJ2-2,15,TRBV5-1,TRBD2,CASSLISGTTGELFF
NA,TRBJ2-2,17,TRBV25-1,TRBD2,CASSDLILAGNTGELFF
NA,TRBJ2-2,16,TRBV11-3,NA,CASSLGGSLNTGELFF
NA,TRBJ2-7,14,TRBV2,NA,CASERDIFSYEQYF
few,TRBJ2-7,13,TRBV6-2/TRBV6-3,NA,CASSLGGLYEQYF
NA,TRBJ2-7,16,TRBV27,TRBD2,CASGPMLSGSTHEQYF
NA,TRBJ2-7,17,TRBV5-1,TRBD1,CASSWKSGGEFGHEQYF
NA,TRBJ2-3,17,TRBV6-6,TRBD2,CASSPPTSGGPTDTQYF
once,TRBJ1-1,14,TRBV11-2,NA,CASSLQLVNTEAFF
NA,TRBJ2-3,17,TRBV4-2,TRBD2,CASSQDKLAERTDTQYF
NA,TRBJ2-7,15,TRBV10-3,TRBD1,CAISTTGTGLYEQYF
NA,TRBJ1-5,16,TRBV6-4,TRBD1,CASSDLEGQGYQPQHF
NA,TRBJ1-3,17,TRBV6-1,NA,CASSEASGAFSGNTIYF
NA,TRBJ1-2,15,TRBV7-9,TRBD1,CASSIAGTGGLGYTF
NA,TRBJ1-2,15,TRBV5-1,NA,CASSLEGQWRNGYTF
NA,TRBJ2-7,13,TRBV30,TRBD1,CAWSFDRAYEQYF
once,TRBJ2-1,15,TRBV28,TRBD1,CASSPYGTGVNEQFF
NA,TRBJ2-3,13,TRBV29-1,TRBD1,CSVDGQDTDTQYF
NA,TRBJ1-2,13,TRBV12-5,TRBD1,CASGPTGVRGYTF
NA,TRBJ2-7,14,TRBV2,NA,CASDGDSRGDEQYF
NA,TRBJ1-2,15,TRBV7-8,NA,CASSLGQTQLYGYTF
NA,TRBJ1-3,14,TRBV27,NA,CASSLAGSGNTIYF
NA,TRBJ1-3,16,TRBV18,NA,CASSPEQGFGGNTIYF
NA,TRBJ1-1,15,TRBV27,NA,CASSLFPGPNTEAFF
NA,TRBJ2-3,17,TRBV25-1,NA,CATDVKWANSSTDTQYF
NA,TRBJ1-2,15,TRBV10-3,TRBD1,CAIQIPGQGVDGYTF
many,TRBJ2-7,14,TRBV11-3,NA,CASSLVARNYEQYF
NA,TRBJ2-2,19,TRBV19,NA,CASSTTRKADRLGTGELFF
NA,TRBJ1-6,18,TRBV5-4,NA,CASSLGPGVSSYNSPLHF
NA,TRBJ1-1,13,TRBV3-1/TRBV3-2,NA,CASSRGGATEAFF
NA,TRBJ2-7,12,TRBV12-3/TRBV12-4,NA,CASGLRGYEQYF
NA,TRBJ2-2,13,TRBV19,NA,CASSIGNTGELFF
NA,TRBJ2-1,15,TRBV9,TRBD2,CASSARLAGGVEQFF
NA,TRBJ1-2,16,TRBV3-1/TRBV3-2,NA,CASSPRVDGGPSGYTF
once,TRBJ1-1,14,TRBV19,NA,CASSISGGNTEAFF
NA,TRBJ2-1,14,TRBV4-1,TRBD2,CASSGTSLYNEQFF
NA,TRBJ1-2,15,TRBV3-1/TRBV3-2,NA,CASSRSATANYGYTF
NA,TRBJ2-1,20,TRBV5-1,TRBD2,CASSTNSGGAFLSSYNEQFF
NA,TRBJ1-2,13,TRBV30,NA,CAWSPRGDYGYTF
NA,TRBJ1-2,16,TRBV18,TRBD1,CASSPSRQGAKNGYTF
NA,TRBJ2-4,16,TRBV4-1,NA,CASSQEPGRTKNIQYF
NA,TRBJ2-6,16,TRBV3-1/TRBV3-2,NA,CASSPVREAGANVLTF
few,TRBJ1-5,12,TRBV28,NA,CATHQGNQPQHF
once,TRBJ2-3,16,TRBV18,TRBD2,CASSLLAGTSTDTQYF
NA,TRBJ2-2,17,TRBV13,NA,CASTLRGDRSFGGELFF
NA,TRBJ1-2,15,TRBV11-2,TRBD1,CASSLDRAQGNGYTF
NA,TRBJ2-3,16,TRBV3-1/TRBV3-2,TRBD1,CASSQDRGQPVDTQYF
NA,TRBJ1-1,14,TRBV9,NA,CASSVAGANTEAFF
NA,TRBJ2-1,11,TRBV6-5,TRBD1,CASRTGNEQFF
NA,TRBJ1-2,15,TRBV5-4,NA,CASSSPGQGYGGYTF
NA,TRBJ1-5,15,TRBV4-1,NA,CASSQAVLSNQPQHF
NA,TRBJ1-1,14,TRBV6-4,TRBD1,CASSEQGAGTEAFF
few,TRBJ1-1,13,TRBV29-1,NA,CSVATQGLAEAFF